Listed below are T cell receptor beta chains from one sample, sequenced in a study of cytomegalovirus exposure and HLA in healthy donors. Repertoires were generated with immunoSEQ multiplex PCR, while TCRdb's copy carries only in-frame clones and drops some. The sample has approximately 150,000 clones; roughly 81% are singletons. Specimen: PBMCs. All receptors come from a woman aged 50 to 60 in good health and CMV-seronegative. Each CDR3 is given with its conserved first and last residue. D genes are given only for firm matches. Where a row states a size, it is once, few, many or the class of an expanded clone; other rows omit it.

clone_size	v_call	d_call	j_call	cdr3_aa	cdr3_nt
.	TRBV19	TRBD2	TRBJ2-1	CASSPWGSGGTGEQFF	TGTGCCAGTAGTCCTTGGGGTAGCGGGGGCACGGGTGAGCAGTTCTTC
.	TRBV28	TRBD1	TRBJ1-5	CASSLGDSLKPQHF	TGTGCCAGCAGTTTAGGGGACAGCTTAAAGCCCCAGCATTTT
.	TRBV7-2	.	TRBJ2-7	CASSLEEGQSYEQYF	TGTGCCAGCAGCTTAGAGGAGGGACAGTCCTACGAGCAGTACTTC
.	TRBV7-3	TRBD1	TRBJ2-7	CASSLGGTGGYEQYF	TGTGCCAGCAGCTTAGGGGGAACAGGGGGCTACGAGCAGTACTTC
.	TRBV5-6	TRBD1	TRBJ1-2	CASSWYGQVDHGYTF	TGTGCCAGCAGCTGGTACGGACAGGTGGACCATGGCTACACCTTC
few	TRBV7-9	.	TRBJ1-2	CASSLGGLHDRGYTF	TGTGCCAGCAGCTTAGGCGGGTTGCACGATAGGGGCTACACCTTC
.	TRBV18	TRBD1	TRBJ2-3	CASSPGQGNTDTQYF	TGTGCCAGCTCACCGGGACAGGGTAATACAGATACGCAGTATTTT
few	TRBV28	.	TRBJ2-3	CASSSASRVTSTDTQYF	TGTGCCAGCAGTTCCGCCTCTCGCGTAACTAGCACAGATACGCAGTATTTT
.	TRBV28	TRBD2	TRBJ2-5	CASGSTGGQETQYF	TGTGCCAGCGGGTCTACGGGAGGGCAAGAGACCCAGTACTTC
.	TRBV9	TRBD2	TRBJ2-2	CASSASGGASGELFF	TGTGCCAGCAGCGCGAGCGGGGGGGCATCCGGGGAGCTGTTTTTT
.	TRBV7-3	.	TRBJ1-1	CASSFVSNAEAFF	TGTGCCAGCAGCTTTGTGAGTAATGCTGAAGCTTTCTTT
.	TRBV15	.	TRBJ2-7	CATSRAGPDREQYF	TGTGCCACCAGCAGAGCGGGACCCGACAGGGAGCAGTACTTC
.	TRBV2	.	TRBJ1-1	CASSRAEAFF	TGTGCCAGCTCTCGCGCTGAAGCTTTCTTT
.	TRBV7-9	.	TRBJ2-5	CASSSGDLQYF	TGTGCCAGCAGCTCAGGGGATCTCCAGTACTTC
.	TRBV28	.	TRBJ2-3	CASRVERTDTQYF	TGTGCCAGCAGGGTAGAGAGAACAGATACGCAGTATTTT
.	TRBV30	.	TRBJ2-5	CAWSHPQETQYF	TGTGCCTGGAGTCATCCCCAAGAGACCCAGTACTTC
once	TRBV18	.	TRBJ1-1	CASSQGPGTEAFF	TGTGCCAGCTCACAGGGGCCAGGGACTGAAGCTTTCTTT
.	TRBV9	.	TRBJ2-2	CASSISLGGTGELFF	TGTGCCAGCAGCATCAGCCTGGGAGGCACCGGGGAGCTGTTTTTT
once	TRBV7-3	TRBD1	TRBJ2-3	CASSLLPGGNTQYF	TGTGCCAGCAGCTTATTACCAGGGGGTAATACGCAGTATTTT
.	TRBV28	.	TRBJ1-3	CASKGGQGLHRRNTIYF	TGTGCCAGCAAAGGTGGCCAGGGGCTTCACAGGCGAAACACCATATATTTT
.	TRBV6-5	.	TRBJ1-1	CASSRRGIMDTEAFF	TGTGCCAGCAGCCGTCGGGGGATCATGGACACTGAAGCTTTCTTT
few	TRBV7-9	.	TRBJ1-2	CASSLGAGGYTF	TGTGCCAGCAGCTTAGGGGCGGGTGGCTACACCTTC
.	TRBV19	.	TRBJ2-2	CASSPGDRNTGELFF	TGTGCCAGTAGTCCCGGAGACAGAAACACCGGGGAGCTGTTTTTT
.	TRBV27	TRBD1	TRBJ1-5	CASSFRQGNQPQHF	TGTGCCAGCAGTTTTCGACAGGGTAATCAGCCCCAGCATTTT
.	TRBV4-2	.	TRBJ2-6	CASSQVQVSESSGANVLTF	TGTGCCAGCAGCCAAGTACAGGTGTCAGAGAGCTCTGGGGCCAACGTCCTGACTTTC
.	TRBV27	.	TRBJ2-7	CASQRQVTSYEQYF	TGTGCCAGCCAAAGACAGGTGACCTCCTACGAGCAGTACTTC
.	TRBV30	.	TRBJ2-3	CAWTPVLGTDTQYF	TGTGCCTGGACTCCGGTGTTGGGCACAGATACGCAGTATTTT
.	TRBV7-2	.	TRBJ1-2	CASSLGGGEARGYTF	TGTGCCAGCAGCTTAGGTGGAGGGGAGGCGCGGGGCTACACCTTC